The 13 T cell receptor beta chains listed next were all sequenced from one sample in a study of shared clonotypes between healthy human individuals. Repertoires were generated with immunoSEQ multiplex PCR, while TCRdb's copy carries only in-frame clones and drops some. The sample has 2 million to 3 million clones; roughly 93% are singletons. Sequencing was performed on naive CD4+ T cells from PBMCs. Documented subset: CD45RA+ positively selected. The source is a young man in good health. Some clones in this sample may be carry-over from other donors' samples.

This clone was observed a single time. CDR3 loop: CASSLVASRGTETQYF. The CDR3 nucleotides are TGTGCCAGCAGCTTAGTAGCTAGCAGGGGAACGGAGACCCAGTACTTC. The chain has TRBV7-8 and TRBJ2-5, with TRBD1 as a possible D gene (6 bases). The CDR3 is made up of 16 amino acids. V was shortened by 1 base and J by 5 bases, with 17 bases between the two germline ends. Per germline, CDR1 SGHVS and CDR2 FQNEAQ.

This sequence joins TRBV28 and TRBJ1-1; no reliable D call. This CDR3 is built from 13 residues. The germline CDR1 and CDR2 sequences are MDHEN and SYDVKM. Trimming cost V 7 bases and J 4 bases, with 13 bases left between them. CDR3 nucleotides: TGTGCCAGCATCCTGGGGTTAGGCACTGAAGCTTTCTTT. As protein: CASILGLGTEAFF.

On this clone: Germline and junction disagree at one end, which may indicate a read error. The CDR3 DNA is TGTGCCAGCAGGTTGGACAGCCGCACAGATACGCAGTATTTT. Translated, it gives CASRLDSRTDTQYF. The rearrangement uses TRBV5-6 and TRBJ2-3, with a weak D call TRBD1 (6 bases). This CDR3 is built from 14 residues. Germline V gives CDR1 SGHDT, CDR2 YYEEEE.

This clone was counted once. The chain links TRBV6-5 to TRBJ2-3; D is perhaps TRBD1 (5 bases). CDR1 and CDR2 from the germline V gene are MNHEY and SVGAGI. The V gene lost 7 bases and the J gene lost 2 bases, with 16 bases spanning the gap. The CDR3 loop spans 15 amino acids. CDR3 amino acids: CASTLGQGSTDTQYF. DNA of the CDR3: TGTGCCAGCACCCTAGGGCAGGGTTCCACAGATACGCAGTATTTT.

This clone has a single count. CDR3 coding DNA: TGTGCCAGTAGCCCCATCCGGGCCAACTCTGGGGCCAACGTCCTGACTTTC. This gives the protein CASSPIRANSGANVLTF. The chain couples TRBV19 to TRBJ2-6; no reliable D call. The germline gives CDR1 LNHDA, CDR2 SQIVND (reference sequence). The CDR3 consists of 17 residues. Trimming took off 6 bases at V and 0 bases at J, with 15 bases between the two ends.

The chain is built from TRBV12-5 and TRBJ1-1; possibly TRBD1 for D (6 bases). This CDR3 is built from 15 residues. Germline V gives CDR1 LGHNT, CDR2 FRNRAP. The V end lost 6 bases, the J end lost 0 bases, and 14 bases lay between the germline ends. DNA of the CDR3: TGTGCTAGTGGCCAAGGAGGGGGGATGAACACTGAAGCTTTCTTT. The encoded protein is CASGQGGGMNTEAFF.

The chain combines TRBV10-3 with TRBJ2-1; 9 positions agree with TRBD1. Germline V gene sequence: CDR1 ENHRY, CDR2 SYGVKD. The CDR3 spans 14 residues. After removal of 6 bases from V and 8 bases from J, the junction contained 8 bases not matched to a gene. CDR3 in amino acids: CAISRDRAVHEQFF. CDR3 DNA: TGTGCCATCAGCCGGGACAGGGCTGTCCATGAGCAGTTCTTC.

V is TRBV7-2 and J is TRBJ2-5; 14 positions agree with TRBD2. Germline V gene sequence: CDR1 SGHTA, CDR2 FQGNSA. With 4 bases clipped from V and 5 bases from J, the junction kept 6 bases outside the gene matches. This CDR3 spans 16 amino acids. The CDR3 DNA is TGTGCCAGCAGCTCCGACAGACTAGCGGGAGGGGAGACCCAGTACTTC. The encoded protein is CASSSDRLAGGETQYF. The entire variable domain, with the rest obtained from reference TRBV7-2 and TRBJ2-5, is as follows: GAGVSQSPSNKVTEKGKDVELRCDPISGHTALYWYRQSLGQGLEFLIYFQGNSAPDKSGLPSDRFSAERTGGSVSTLTIQRTQQEDSAVYLCASSSDRLAGGETQYFGPGTRLLVL.

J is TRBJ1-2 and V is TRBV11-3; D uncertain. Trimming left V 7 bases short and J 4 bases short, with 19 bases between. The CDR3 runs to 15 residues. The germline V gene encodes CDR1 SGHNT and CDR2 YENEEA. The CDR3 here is CASKMAGNRVYGYTF. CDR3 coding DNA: TGTGCCAGCAAAATGGCGGGGAACCGAGTCTATGGCTACACCTTC.

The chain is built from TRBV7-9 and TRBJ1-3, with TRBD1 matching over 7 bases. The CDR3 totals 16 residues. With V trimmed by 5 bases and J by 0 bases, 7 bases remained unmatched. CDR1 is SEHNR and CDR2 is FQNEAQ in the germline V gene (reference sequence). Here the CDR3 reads CASSRGQTISGNTIYF. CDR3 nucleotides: TGTGCCAGCAGCCGGGGACAGACGATCTCTGGAAACACCATATATTTT. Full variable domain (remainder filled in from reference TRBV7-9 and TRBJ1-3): DTGVSQNPRHKITKRGQNVTFRCDPISEHNRLYWYRQTLGQGPEFLTYFQNEAQLEKSRLLSDRFSAERPKGSFSTLEIQRTEQGDSAMYLCASSRGQTISGNTIYFGEGSWLTVV.

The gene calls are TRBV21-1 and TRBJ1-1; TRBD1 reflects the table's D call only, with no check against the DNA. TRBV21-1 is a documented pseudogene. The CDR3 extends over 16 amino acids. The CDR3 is CASSKPQGASNTEAFF. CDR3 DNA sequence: TGTGCCAGCAGCAAACCCCAGGGGGCTTCCAACACTGAAGCTTTCTTT.

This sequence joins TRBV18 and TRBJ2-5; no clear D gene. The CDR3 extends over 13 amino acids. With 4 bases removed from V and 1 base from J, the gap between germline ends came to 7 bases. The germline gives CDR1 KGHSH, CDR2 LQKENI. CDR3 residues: CASSQGFQETQYF. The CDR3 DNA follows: TGTGCCAGCTCACAGGGATTCCAAGAGACCCAGTACTTC.

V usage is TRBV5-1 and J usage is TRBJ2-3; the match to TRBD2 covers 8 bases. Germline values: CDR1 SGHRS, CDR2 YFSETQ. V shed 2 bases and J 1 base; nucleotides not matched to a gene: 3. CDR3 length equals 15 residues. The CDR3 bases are TGCGCCAGCAGCTTCCAAGCGGGAGGCACAGATACGCAGTATTTT. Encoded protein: CASSFQAGGTDTQYF.